This TCR beta chain was documented in a study of control samples from healthy donors and cancer patients. This CDR3 contains 13 residues. V lost 1 base and J 5 bases, leaving 8 bases between the germline ends. This table comes from immunoSEQ multiplex PCR, and its TCRdb copy is limited to in-frame clones, with some not included. The sample shows 160,000 or so clones, 92% of them seen only once. The TCR originated in a woman in her 30s in good health. This chain links TRBV12-3 or TRBV12-4 with TRBJ1-1; maybe TRBD1 (6 bases). Sequenced input: blood. DNA for the CDR3: TGTGCCAGCAGTTTAGGGGGGCGGACTGAAGCTTTCTTT. Translating gives CASSLGGRTEAFF.